This TCR beta chain derives from a study of T cell changes during pregnancy in multiple sclerosis. There are 18 residues in the CDR3. Germline V gene lookup returns CDR1 SEHNR and CDR2 FQNEAQ (reference sequence). J was trimmed by 1 base and V by 3 bases; bases with no gene match: 10. Libraries were prepared by immunoSEQ multiplex PCR; TCRdb keeps only in-frame clonotypes and omits some of them. This table has approximately 35,000 clones, around nine tenths appearing once. V is TRBV7-9 and J is TRBJ1-5; 9 bases agree with TRBD1. The source of this sequence is a female donor in good health, enrolled as a control in a pregnancy study. The sequences come from CD4+ T cells from peripheral blood mononuclear cells, collected after pregnancy. In DNA form, the CDR3 reads TGTGCCAGCAGCTTGGACAGGGGATTTATGGGGAGCAATCAGCCCCAGCATTTT. Its translation: CASSLDRGFMGSNQPQHF.